A single sample is the source of the 2 T cell receptor beta chains below, sequenced in a study of blood T cell repertoires in COVID-19. Assay: immunoSEQ multiplex PCR; the TCRdb copy retains only in-frame clones and omits some. The profile shows 80,000 to 100,000 clones, around 72% of them singletons. Sequenced sample: peripheral blood. The receptors were gathered from a man aged 65 to 85 with COVID-19, enrolled during active disease.

V is TRBV2 and J is TRBJ1-5; the match to TRBD1 covers 7 bases. The length of the CDR3 is 15 residues. Germline trimming cut 8 bases from V and 6 bases from J; bases unmatched to any gene: 13. In germline, CDR1 is SNHLY, CDR2 FYNNEI. The CDR3 sequence: CASRLTQGLFQPQHF. The CDR3 region has the DNA TGTGCCAGCCGTCTTACACAGGGGTTGTTTCAGCCCCAGCATTTT. Full variable domain (remainder filled in from reference TRBV2 and TRBJ1-5): EPEVTQTPSHQVTQMGQEVILRCVPISNHLYFYWYRQILGQKVEFLVSFYNNEISEKSEIFDDQFSVERPDGSNFTLKIRSTKLEDSAMYFCASRLTQGLFQPQHFGDGTRLSIL.

Ten or more counts support this clone. The rearrangement uses TRBV5-1 and TRBJ1-2, with TRBD1 matching over 9 bases. Germline CDR1 reads SGHRS; CDR2 reads YFSETQ. The CDR3 loop spans 13 amino acids. J was trimmed by 8 bases and V by 3 bases; bases with no gene match: 5. The CDR3 region is CASSYRGPEGYTF. The CDR3 coding sequence is TGCGCCAGCAGCTACAGGGGGCCGGAGGGCTACACCTTC. Full variable domain (outside the CDR3, taken from reference TRBV5-1 and TRBJ1-2): KAGVTQTPRYLIKTRGQQVTLSCSPISGHRSVSWYQQTPGQGLQFLFEYFSETQRNKGNFPGRFSGRQFSNSRSEMNVSTLELGDSALYLCASSYRGPEGYTFGSGTRLTVV.